The 25 T cell receptor beta chains in this list originate from one sample, sequenced in a study of blood T cell repertoires in COVID-19. Libraries were prepared by immunoSEQ multiplex PCR; TCRdb keeps only in-frame clonotypes and omits some of them. Of 220,000 or so clones in the sample, 80% to 90% were seen once. The sequenced material came from peripheral blood. The receptors here all came from a man aged 45 to 65 who had recovered from COVID-19.

This clone came up a few times. The chain joins TRBV19 to TRBJ2-7; possible D gene TRBD1, 6 bases. CDR1 is LNHDA and CDR2 is SQIVND in the germline V gene (reference sequence). The CDR3 has 13 residues. Trimming left V 6 bases short and J 5 bases short, with 14 bases between. The CDR3 protein is CASSSTRGNEQYF. DNA of the CDR3: TGTGCCAGTAGCTCTACCAGGGGAAACGAGCAGTACTTC.

The chain couples TRBV18 to TRBJ2-2; 7 bases align to TRBD2. Germline V gene data show CDR1 as KGHSH and CDR2 as LQKENI. After removal of 2 bases from V and 1 base from J, the junction contained 1 base not matched to a gene. The CDR3 is 15 amino acids. For the CDR3, the DNA is TGTGCCAGCTCACCAGGACTAGGGAACACCGGGGAGCTGTTTTTT. It translates to CASSPGLGNTGELFF.

This chain uses TRBV27 with TRBJ2-5, with a tentative D call TRBD2 (5 bases). The CDR3 is 15 residues long. Germline CDR1 reads MNHEY; CDR2 reads SMNVEV (reference sequence). V lost 6 bases to trimming and J lost 5 bases, with 19 bases between them. The CDR3 nucleotides are TGTGCCAGCAGCCCTGCGGGCCGTCCTAGGGAGACCCAGTACTTC. Residues: CASSPAGRPRETQYF.

J is TRBJ2-1 and V is TRBV7-9; D is unclear. The CDR3 contains 13 residues. Germline CDR1 and CDR2: SEHNR and FQNEAQ (reference sequence). Trimming took off 5 bases at V and 8 bases at J, with 13 bases between the two ends. The CDR3 DNA follows: TGTGCCAGCAGCCTAGGGTCGCCGGATGAGCAGTTCTTC. This codes for CASSLGSPDEQFF.

The table lists this clone with a few counts. This chain uses TRBV11-3 with TRBJ2-7; 14 bases are a match to TRBD2. The CDR3 spans 15 residues. V lost 4 bases to trimming and J lost 7 bases; unmatched junction nucleotides: 6. CDR1 is SGHNT, CDR2 YENEEA, per germline. The CDR3 is CASSSAGLAGEEQYF. Written as DNA, the CDR3 is TGTGCCAGCAGCTCGGCGGGACTAGCGGGAGAGGAGCAGTACTTC.

The V and J genes are TRBV19 and TRBJ1-2; unclear D gene. Trimming shortened V by 4 bases and J by 4 bases, and 13 bases separated the two germline ends. CDR3 length equals 14 residues. The germline gives CDR1 LNHDA, CDR2 SQIVND (reference sequence). The CDR3 is CASSTHREGYGYTF. DNA of the CDR3: TGTGCCAGTAGTACCCACCGGGAGGGCTATGGCTACACCTTC.

V gene TRBV28 combines with J gene TRBJ1-1; 7 bases match TRBD1. CDR1 and CDR2 (germline): MDHEN, SYDVKM. CDR3 length: 13 amino acids. J was trimmed by 1 base and V by 6 bases; bases with no gene match: 2. CDR3 coding DNA: TGTGCCAGCAGAGGGGGCAAGAACACTGAAGCTTTCTTT. Its translation: CASRGGKNTEAFF. The full variable domain, in which reference TRBV28 and TRBJ1-1 provide the parts outside the CDR3, is DVKVTQSSRYLVKRTGEKVFLECVQDMDHENMFWYRQDPGLGLRLIYFSYDVKMKEKGDIPEGYSVSREKKERFSLILESASTNQTSMYLCASRGGKNTEAFFGQGTRLTVV.

The chain links TRBV5-5 to TRBJ1-6, with 7 bases that match TRBD1. The germline CDR1 and CDR2 sequences are SGHKS and YYEKEE (reference sequence). The CDR3 loop spans 15 amino acids. V lost 0 bases, J lost 8 bases, and 5 bases stayed unmatched. In DNA, the CDR3 is TGTGCCAGCAGCTTGGCCTCACAGGGGTATTCACCCCTCCACTTT. Translating it yields CASSLASQGYSPLHF.

The CDR3 DNA is TGTGCCAGCAGCAAGGGACTACTCGGGGGCGGGGAGCTGTTTTTT. Translated: CASSKGLLGGGELFF. The chain has TRBV11-2 and TRBJ2-2; 7 bases match TRBD2. The V and J ends lost 5 bases and 7 bases, in that order; junction bases with no gene match: 10. Germline V gene sequence: CDR1 SGHAT, CDR2 FQNNGV. This CDR3 has 15 amino acids.

The chain couples TRBV28 to TRBJ2-1, with 13 bases aligning to TRBD2. Germline V gene data show CDR1 as MDHEN and CDR2 as SYDVKM. After removal of 6 bases from V and 6 bases from J, the junction contained 5 bases not matched to a gene. The CDR3 length is 15 residues. This chain's CDR3 is CASSQLAGGVNEQFF. CDR3 DNA sequence: TGTGCCAGCAGCCAACTAGCGGGAGGGGTCAATGAGCAGTTCTTC.

The chain carries TRBV24-1 and TRBJ2-1, with 10 bases matching TRBD2. Trimming removed 9 bases from V and 10 bases from J; junction bases left unmatched: 11. Germline assignment: CDR1 KGHDR and CDR2 SFDVKD. The CDR3 is 14 residues long. The CDR3 region is CATGLAARRGEQFF. The DNA of the CDR3 is TGTGCCACCGGACTAGCGGCCCGGCGGGGAGAGCAGTTCTTC.

The rearrangement links TRBV27 to TRBJ1-2, with 7 nucleotides matching TRBD1. The V segment lost 4 bases and the J segment 7 bases; nucleotides outside the gene matches: 12. The CDR3 sequence is 15 residues long. Germline V gives CDR1 MNHEY, CDR2 SMNVEV (reference sequence). CDR3 amino acids: CASSSGGQPRGGYTF. The CDR3 nucleotides are TGTGCCAGCAGTTCAGGGGGACAGCCCAGGGGTGGCTACACCTTC.

This rearrangement joins TRBV7-9 to TRBJ1-6; D ambiguous. The germline V gene has CDR1 SEHNR and CDR2 FQNEAQ (reference sequence). The CDR3 is 15 residues long. Trimming took off 1 base at V and 5 bases at J, with 9 bases between the two ends. In DNA form, the CDR3 reads TGTGCCAGCAGCTTAGGTCGTCAGAATAATTCACCCCTCCACTTT. Residues: CASSLGRQNNSPLHF.

V usage is TRBV6-5 and J usage is TRBJ1-2; 9 bases are shared with TRBD1. This CDR3 has 15 residues. Germline V gene data show CDR1 as MNHEY and CDR2 as SVGAGI. V lost 4 bases and J lost 7; bases outside the gene matches: 10. The CDR3 bases are TGTGCCAGCAGTTTTAAAACAGGGGGCGGTGGTGGCTACACCTTC. Protein sequence: CASSFKTGGGGGYTF.

Only one count was recorded for this clone. This chain uses TRBV12-5 with TRBJ2-1, with D perhaps matching TRBD2 (6 bases). Trimming pared 6 bases from V and 8 bases from J, leaving 17 bases between. The CDR3 is 14 amino acids. In germline, CDR1 is LGHNT, CDR2 FRNRAP. This CDR3 is CASGGGREFDEQFF. The DNA for the CDR3 is TGTGCTAGTGGGGGCGGTCGGGAGTTCGATGAGCAGTTCTTC.

The rearrangement uses TRBV5-8 and TRBJ2-3; no firm D call. Germline V gives CDR1 SGHTS, CDR2 YDEGEE. There are 13 residues in the CDR3. Trimming took off 1 base at V and 2 bases at J, with 5 bases between the two ends. The CDR3 here is CASSLQITDTQYF. The CDR3 DNA follows: TGTGCCAGCAGCTTGCAAATCACAGATACGCAGTATTTT. Complete variable domain (other parts from reference TRBV5-8 and TRBJ2-3): EAGVTQSPTHLIKTRGQQATLRCSPISGHTSVYWYQQALGLGLQFLLWYDEGEERNRGNFPPRFSGRQFPNYSSELNVNALELEDSALYLCASSLQITDTQYFGPGTRLTVL.

The DNA for the CDR3 is TGTGCCAGCTCACCAGGGACAGGGGCGATCTCCGAGCAGTACTTC. It yields the protein CASSPGTGAISEQYF. This chain joins TRBV18 and TRBJ2-7; TRBD1 matches at 10 bases. The length of the CDR3 is 15 residues. From germline, CDR1 is KGHSH and CDR2 LQKENI. With 2 bases clipped from V and 6 bases from J, the junction kept 7 bases outside the gene matches.

The sample holds a few counts of this clone. This chain uses TRBV7-8 with TRBJ1-6; TRBD1 aligns across 7 bases. Germline CDR1 is SGHVS and CDR2 is FQNEAQ. This CDR3 comprises 14 residues. With V trimmed by 1 base and J by 10 bases, 4 bases remained unmatched. CDR3 nucleotide sequence: TGTGCCAGCAGCTTAGACAGGGGATGGTCACCCCTCCACTTT. Its translation: CASSLDRGWSPLHF.

V gene TRBV18 combines with J gene TRBJ2-6; D might be TRBD1 (6 bases). Trimming took 5 bases from V and 4 from J, leaving 15 bases between them. CDR1 is KGHSH, CDR2 LQKENI, per germline. CDR3 length: 16 amino acids. CDR3 amino acids: CASSGYRASGANVLTF. The CDR3 DNA is TGTGCCAGCTCAGGCTACAGGGCCTCAGGGGCCAACGTCCTGACTTTC.

This chain links TRBV19 with TRBJ2-3, with D possibly matching TRBD2 (6 bases). Germline CDR1 is LNHDA and CDR2 is SQIVND (reference sequence). Trimming left V 6 bases short and J 4 bases short, with 20 bases between. CDR3 length equals 16 residues. The CDR3 bases are TGTGCCAGTAGCCCCACCTGGGGGAGGAAGGCAGATACGCAGTATTTT. It is translated as CASSPTWGRKADTQYF.

The chain links TRBV7-9 to TRBJ2-3; 10 nucleotides match TRBD2. CDR3 length: 14 residues. Germline CDR1 SEHNR, CDR2 FQNEAQ (reference sequence). Trimming removed 5 bases from V and 6 bases from J; junction bases left unmatched: 5. The CDR3 reads CASSPSGSVDTQYF. In nucleotides, the CDR3 is TGTGCCAGCAGCCCTAGCGGGAGCGTCGATACGCAGTATTTT.

The gene calls are TRBV1 and TRBJ1-1; no check of the table's D call, TRBD1, against the DNA was made. TRBV1 is reported as a pseudogene. There are 15 residues in the CDR3. The CDR3 region is CTSSSQTGMNTEAFF. CDR3 coding DNA: TGCACCAGCAGCTCGCAGACAGGGATGAACACTGAAGCTTTCTTT.

The rearrangement uses TRBV7-2 and TRBJ2-1; D is possibly TRBD1 (5 bases). V lost 2 bases and J 15 bases, leaving 11 bases between the germline ends. CDR1 and CDR2 (germline): SGHTA, FQGNSA. This CDR3 spans 11 amino acids. The CDR3 bases are TGTGCCAGCAGCTTAAGGGGTCCCCTGTTCTTC. This translates into CASSLRGPLFF.

The CDR3 loop is CASSRMTGGSLYNEQFF. As DNA, the CDR3 is TGTGCCAGCTCACGAATGACGGGGGGATCCCTATACAATGAGCAGTTCTTC. The chain uses TRBV18 and TRBJ2-1; TRBD2 aligns across 7 bases. Germline-derived CDR1 and CDR2 are KGHSH and LQKENI. The length of the CDR3 is 17 residues. J gave up 4 bases and V 4 bases, and 13 bases lay outside the gene matches.

The chain links TRBV6-4 to TRBJ1-2; D may be TRBD1 (6 bases). Trimming shortened V by 4 bases and J by 4 bases, and 13 bases separated the two germline ends. Germline CDR1 is MRHNA and CDR2 is SNTAGT. The CDR3 length is 14 residues. As DNA, the CDR3 is TGTGCCAGCAGTGCCTCGACAGGATCCTATGGCTACACCTTC. This gives the protein CASSASTGSYGYTF.